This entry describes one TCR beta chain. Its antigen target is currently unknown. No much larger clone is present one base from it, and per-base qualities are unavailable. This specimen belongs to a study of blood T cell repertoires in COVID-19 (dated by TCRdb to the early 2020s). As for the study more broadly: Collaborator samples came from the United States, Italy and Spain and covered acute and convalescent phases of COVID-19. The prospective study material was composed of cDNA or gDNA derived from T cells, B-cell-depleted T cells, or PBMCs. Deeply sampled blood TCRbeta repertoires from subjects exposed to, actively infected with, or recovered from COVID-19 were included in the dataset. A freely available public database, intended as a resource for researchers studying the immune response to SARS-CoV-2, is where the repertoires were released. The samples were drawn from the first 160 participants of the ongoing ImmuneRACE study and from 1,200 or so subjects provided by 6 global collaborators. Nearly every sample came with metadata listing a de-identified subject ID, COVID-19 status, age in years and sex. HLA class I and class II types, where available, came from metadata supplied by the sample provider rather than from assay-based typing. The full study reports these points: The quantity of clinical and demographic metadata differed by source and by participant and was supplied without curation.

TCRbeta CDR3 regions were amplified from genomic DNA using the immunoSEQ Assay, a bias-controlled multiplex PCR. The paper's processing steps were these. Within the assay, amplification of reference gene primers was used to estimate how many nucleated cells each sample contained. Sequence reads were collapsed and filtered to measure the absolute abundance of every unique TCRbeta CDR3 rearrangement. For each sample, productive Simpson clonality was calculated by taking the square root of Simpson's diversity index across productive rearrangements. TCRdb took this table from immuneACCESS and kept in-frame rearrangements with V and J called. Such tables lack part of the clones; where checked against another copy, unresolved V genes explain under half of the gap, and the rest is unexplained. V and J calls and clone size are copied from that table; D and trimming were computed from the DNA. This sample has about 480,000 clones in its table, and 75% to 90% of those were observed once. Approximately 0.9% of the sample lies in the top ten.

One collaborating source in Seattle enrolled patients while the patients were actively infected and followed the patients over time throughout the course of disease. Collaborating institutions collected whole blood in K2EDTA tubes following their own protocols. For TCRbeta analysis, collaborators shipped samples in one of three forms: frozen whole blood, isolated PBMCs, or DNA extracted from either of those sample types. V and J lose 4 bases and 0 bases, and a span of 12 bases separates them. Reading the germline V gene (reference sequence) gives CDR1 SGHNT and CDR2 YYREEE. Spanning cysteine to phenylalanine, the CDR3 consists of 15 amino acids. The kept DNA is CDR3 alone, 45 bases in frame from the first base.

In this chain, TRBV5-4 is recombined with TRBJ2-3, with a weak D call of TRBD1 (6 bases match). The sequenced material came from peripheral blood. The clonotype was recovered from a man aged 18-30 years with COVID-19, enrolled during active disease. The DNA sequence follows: TGTGCCAGCAGCCCCTGGACAGCTAGCACAGATACGCAGTATTTT. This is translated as CASSPWTASTDTQYF.